This passage covers 21 T cell receptor beta chains from one sample sequenced in a study of cytomegalovirus exposure and HLA in healthy donors. PCR was performed using 60 Vbeta and 13 Jbeta primers. This table comes from immunoSEQ multiplex PCR, and its TCRdb copy is limited to in-frame clones, with some not included. The sample has 100,000 to 150,000 clones, around four fifths seen once. What was sequenced was PBMCs. These receptors came from a man under 40 in good health and CMV-seropositive.

The chain has TRBV12-5 and TRBJ2-2; weak D call: TRBD1 (6 bases). With 4 bases removed from V and 3 bases from J, the gap between germline ends came to 15 bases. The length of the CDR3 is 16 residues. Germline V CDR1 and CDR2: LGHNT, FRNRAP. The CDR3 bases are TGTGCTAGTGGTTGGGACCCCGAGGGGGACACCGGGGAGCTGTTTTTT. Protein product: CASGWDPEGDTGELFF.

DNA for the CDR3: TGTGCCAGCAGTTATGGCATCTCCTACGAGCAGTACTTC. Translation: CASSYGISYEQYF. The V call is TRBV6-5, the J call TRBJ2-7; D ambiguous. This CDR3 comprises 13 residues. The V gene lost 3 bases and the J gene lost 0 bases, with 6 bases spanning the gap. Germline-derived CDR1 and CDR2 are MNHEY and SVGAGI.

The chain has TRBV12-5 and TRBJ1-2, with D unresolved. CDR1 LGHNT and CDR2 FRNRAP come from the germline V gene. Trimming shortened V by 3 bases and J by 4 bases, and 18 bases separated the two germline ends. The CDR3 spans 16 residues. The CDR3 loop reads CASGFRLPRGSYGYTF. For the CDR3, the DNA is TGTGCTAGTGGTTTTAGGCTTCCCCGCGGAAGCTATGGCTACACCTTC.

The CDR3 bases are TGCGCCAGCAGCTTGGTCTCAGCGGGCAACTATGGCTACACCTTC. It codes for CASSLVSAGNYGYTF. The chain joins TRBV5-1 to TRBJ1-2; no reliable D call. V was trimmed by 0 bases and J by 2 bases, leaving 11 bases between them. Germline loops: CDR1 SGHRS, CDR2 YFSETQ. CDR3 length: 15 residues.

This sequence joins TRBV28 and TRBJ2-1, with 13 bases aligning to TRBD2. The CDR3 consists of 16 residues. The V gene end was trimmed by 5 bases and the J gene end by 4 bases; junction bases not matched to a gene: 5. The V gene's germline CDR1 is MDHEN and CDR2 SYDVKM. Here the CDR3 DNA reads TGTGCCAGCAGTATACTACTAGCGGGAGGGTACAATGAGCAGTTCTTC. Protein: CASSILLAGGYNEQFF.

The gene calls are TRBV6-5 and TRBJ1-5; D not resolved. Trimming took off 5 bases at V and 9 bases at J, with 14 bases between the two ends. CDR1 is MNHEY, CDR2 SVGAGI, per germline. The CDR3 contains 13 residues. The CDR3 here is CASSPTETRPQHF. CDR3 coding DNA: TGTGCCAGCAGTCCAACAGAGACCAGGCCCCAGCATTTT.

V usage is TRBV4-2 and J usage is TRBJ2-1, with 9 nucleotides matching TRBD2. Germline CDR1 and CDR2: LGHNA and YNFKEQ. CDR3 length: 18 amino acids. The J segment lost 3 bases and the V segment lost 3 bases, leaving 12 bases of the junction unmatched. In DNA form, the CDR3 reads TGTGCCAGCAGCCATGAGACTAGCGGCCTAAAATACTACAATGAGCAGTTCTTC. Its protein is CASSHETSGLKYYNEQFF.

The V and J genes are TRBV18 and TRBJ2-7; TRBD1 matches 7 bases. Looked up from germline, CDR1 is KGHSH and CDR2 is LQKENI. This CDR3 is built from 16 residues. The J segment lost 4 bases and the V segment lost 0 bases, leaving 9 bases of the junction unmatched. In DNA form, the CDR3 reads TGTGCCAGCTCACCACCGAAGGAACAGGGGAAATACGAGCAGTACTTC. It yields the protein CASSPPKEQGKYEQYF.

The gene calls are TRBV5-4 and TRBJ2-1; perhaps TRBD1 as D (5 bases). Germline CDR1 and CDR2: SGHNT and YYREEE (reference sequence). V was cut by 1 base and J by 1 base, with 9 bases left in between. CDR3 length: 15 residues. CDR3 coding DNA: TGTGCCAGCAGCTTGCGCAGGGAATCCTACAATGAGCAGTTCTTC. This encodes CASSLRRESYNEQFF.

This chain joins TRBV5-1 and TRBJ2-5; 8 bases agree with TRBD2. The CDR3 spans 15 residues. V trimming: 7 bases; J trimming: 3 bases; junction bases outside the gene matches: 11. Germline lookup yields CDR1 SGHRS and CDR2 YFSETQ. The CDR3 DNA reads TGCGCCAGCGGGGTTATGGGGCGGGAGGAAGAGACCCAGTACTTC. This encodes CASGVMGREEETQYF.

V usage is TRBV5-4 and J usage is TRBJ1-1, with D tentatively TRBD1 (6 bases). Germline V gene data show CDR1 as SGHNT and CDR2 as YYREEE (reference sequence). Trimming took 2 bases from V and 1 from J, leaving 12 bases between them. The CDR3 is made up of 15 amino acids. The CDR3 DNA sequence: TGTGCCAGCAGCTTTGGTACAGGGACGAACACTGAAGCTTTCTTT. It codes for CASSFGTGTNTEAFF.

The chain links TRBV10-2 to TRBJ2-7, with TRBD2 as a possible D gene (6 bases). This CDR3 has 12 amino acids. CDR1 WSHSY and CDR2 SAAADI come from the germline V gene. Trimming took 3 bases from V and 12 from J, leaving 15 bases between them. The CDR3 sequence is CASSDWDGGLYF. The CDR3 bases are TGCGCCAGCAGTGATTGGGATGGGGGACTGTACTTC.

J is TRBJ1-2 and V is TRBV29-1, with TRBD1 matching 7 bases. Germline-derived CDR1 and CDR2 are SQVTM and ANQGSEA. The CDR3 extends over 14 amino acids. The junction had 6 bases not matched to a gene; V was cut back by 0 bases and J by 5 bases. CDR3 sequence reads: CSVEDLGGVYGYTF. DNA of the CDR3: TGCAGCGTTGAAGATCTAGGGGGCGTTTATGGCTACACCTTC.

This clone was recorded a few times. CDR3 DNA sequence: TGTGCCAGCAGCTTGACAGGGGCCGGGGCCAACGTCCTGACTTTC. Residues: CASSLTGAGANVLTF. The V and J genes are TRBV7-8 and TRBJ2-6, with TRBD1 identical over 8 bases. The CDR3 has 15 amino acids. V lost 3 bases to trimming and J lost 4 bases; unmatched junction nucleotides: 2. The germline CDR1 and CDR2 sequences are SGHVS and FQNEAQ.

The rearrangement links TRBV28 to TRBJ1-1; D is ambiguous. This CDR3 has 12 residues. Germline V gives CDR1 MDHEN, CDR2 SYDVKM. Trimming left V 6 bases short and J 2 bases short, with 7 bases between. In DNA, the CDR3 is TGTGCCAGCAGCCAGGATAACACTGAAGCTTTCTTT. It translates to CASSQDNTEAFF.

This clone has just a few counts. The V call is TRBV21-1, the J call TRBJ1-1; the table's D call TRBD1 went unverified against the DNA. TRBV21-1 is described as a pseudogene. This CDR3 is 14 amino acids long. As DNA, the CDR3 is TGTGCCAGCAGCACAGGACAGGGACACGGTGAGGCTTTCTTT. It yields the protein CASSTGQGHGEAFF.

This clone has only one observation. The rearrangement joins TRBV15 to TRBJ1-4; D unclear. V lost 8 bases to trimming and J lost 0 bases, with 7 bases between them. The CDR3 is 13 amino acids. Germline values: CDR1 LNHNV, CDR2 YYDKDF (reference sequence). Here the CDR3 DNA reads TGTGCCACCTGCGAGGCAACTAATGAAAAACTGTTTTTT. Protein: CATCEATNEKLFF. The full variable domain, rest sourced from reference TRBV15 and TRBJ1-4, is DAMVIQNPRYQVTQFGKPVTLSCSQTLNHNVMYWYQQKSSQAPKLLFHYYDKDFNNEADTPDNFQSRRPNTSFCFLDIRSPGLGDTAMYLCATCEATNEKLFFGSGTQLSVL.

The chain uses TRBV5-4 and TRBJ2-7; weak D call: TRBD1 (6 bases). Germline lookup yields CDR1 SGHNT and CDR2 YYREEE (reference sequence). V was trimmed by 4 bases and J by 2 bases, leaving 10 bases between them. This CDR3 has 13 amino acids. CDR3 residues: CASSLGGTYEQYF. The CDR3 DNA follows: TGTGCCAGCAGCCTAGGGGGAACCTACGAGCAGTACTTC.

This clone was observed once. The V and J genes are TRBV28 and TRBJ2-2; 14 nucleotides match TRBD2. The CDR3 is made up of 16 amino acids. The germline V gene encodes CDR1 MDHEN and CDR2 SYDVKM. V lost 7 bases, J lost 7 bases, and 8 bases stayed unmatched. Written as DNA, the CDR3 is TGTGCCAGCACCCTGGGACTAGCGGGAGATATCGGGGAGCTGTTTTTT. Protein product: CASTLGLAGDIGELFF. The complete variable domain, with remaining parts taken from reference TRBV28 and TRBJ2-2, reads DVKVTQSSRYLVKRTGEKVFLECVQDMDHENMFWYRQDPGLGLRLIYFSYDVKMKEKGDIPEGYSVSREKKERFSLILESASTNQTSMYLCASTLGLAGDIGELFFGEGSRLTVL.

The chain recombines TRBV27 with TRBJ2-1; D unclear. Germline values: CDR1 MNHEY, CDR2 SMNVEV (reference sequence). V shed 6 bases and J shed 2 bases, with 8 bases lying between them. The CDR3 covers 13 residues. The CDR3 nucleotides are TGTGCCAGCAGCTCCCTCCCCTACAATGAGCAGTTCTTC. Residues: CASSSLPYNEQFF.

This chain joins TRBV7-8 and TRBJ1-1; 7 bases map to TRBD1. CDR1 and CDR2 from the germline V gene are SGHVS and FQNEAQ. The CDR3 is made up of 14 amino acids. With V trimmed by 5 bases and J by 5 bases, 8 bases remained unmatched. The CDR3 bases are TGTGCCAGCAGCAAGAGACAGGGCGGAACTGAAGCTTTCTTT. Amino acids: CASSKRQGGTEAFF.